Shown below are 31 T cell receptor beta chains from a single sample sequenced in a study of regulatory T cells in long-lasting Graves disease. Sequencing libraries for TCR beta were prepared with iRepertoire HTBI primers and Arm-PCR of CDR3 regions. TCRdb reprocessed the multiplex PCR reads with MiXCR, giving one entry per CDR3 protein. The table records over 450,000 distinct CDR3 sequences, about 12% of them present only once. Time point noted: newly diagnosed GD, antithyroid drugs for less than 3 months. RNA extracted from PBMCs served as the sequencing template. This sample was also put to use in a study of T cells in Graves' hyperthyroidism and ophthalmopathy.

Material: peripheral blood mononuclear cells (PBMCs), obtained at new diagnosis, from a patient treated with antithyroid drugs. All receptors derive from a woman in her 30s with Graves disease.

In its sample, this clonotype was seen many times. The CDR3 DNA is TGTGCCAGCAGCTACCGGGAGGCCAGTAGAAACACTGAAGCTTTCTTT. This translates into CASSYREASRNTEAFF. This chain joins TRBV7-7 and TRBJ1-1; D is undetermined. Deletions cut 4 bases from V and 2 bases from J, with 17 bases between. CDR1 SSHAT and CDR2 FNYEAQ come from the germline V gene (reference sequence). This CDR3 region has 16 residues.

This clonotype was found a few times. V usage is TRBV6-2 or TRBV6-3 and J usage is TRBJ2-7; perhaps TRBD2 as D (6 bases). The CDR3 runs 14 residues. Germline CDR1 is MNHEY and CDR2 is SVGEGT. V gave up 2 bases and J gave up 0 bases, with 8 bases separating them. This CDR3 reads CASSYGGASYEQYF. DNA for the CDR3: TGTGCCAGCAGTTACGGAGGGGCCTCCTACGAGCAGTACTTC.

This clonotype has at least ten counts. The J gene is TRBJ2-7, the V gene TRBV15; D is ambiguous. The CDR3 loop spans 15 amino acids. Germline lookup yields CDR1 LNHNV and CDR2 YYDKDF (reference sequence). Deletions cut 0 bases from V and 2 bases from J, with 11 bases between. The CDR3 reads CATSRDPTITYEQYF. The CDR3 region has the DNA TGTGCCACCAGCAGAGATCCGACCATTACCTACGAGCAGTACTTC. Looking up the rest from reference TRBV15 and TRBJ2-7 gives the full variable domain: DAMVIQNPRYQVTQFGKPVTLSCSQTLNHNVMYWYQQKSSQAPKLLFHYYDKDFNNEADTPDNFQSRRPNTSFCFLDIRSPGLGDTAMYLCATSRDPTITYEQYFGPGTRLTVT.

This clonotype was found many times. The DNA of the CDR3 is TGCAGTGCCCCCTCGGACAACCTAGCCAAAAACATTCAGTACTTC. Residues: CSAPSDNLAKNIQYF. This chain uses TRBV20-1 with TRBJ2-4, with D possibly being TRBD1 (5 bases). Germline V gene lookup returns CDR1 DFQATT and CDR2 SNEGSKA (reference sequence). V lost 6 bases, J lost 0 bases, and 15 bases lay in between. This CDR3 has 15 residues.

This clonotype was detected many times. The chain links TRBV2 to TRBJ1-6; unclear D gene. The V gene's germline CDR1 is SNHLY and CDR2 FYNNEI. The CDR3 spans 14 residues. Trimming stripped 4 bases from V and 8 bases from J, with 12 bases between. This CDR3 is CASSGQPRDSPLHF. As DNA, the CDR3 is TGTGCCAGCAGTGGGCAGCCGAGGGATTCACCCCTCCACTTT.

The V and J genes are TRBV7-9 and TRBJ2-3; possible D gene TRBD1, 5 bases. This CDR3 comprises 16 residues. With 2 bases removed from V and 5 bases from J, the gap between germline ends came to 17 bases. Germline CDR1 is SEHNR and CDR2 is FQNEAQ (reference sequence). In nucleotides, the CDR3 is TGTGCCAGCAGCTTAAGGTTTGGGGCGACCAGAGATACGCAGTATTTT. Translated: CASSLRFGATRDTQYF.

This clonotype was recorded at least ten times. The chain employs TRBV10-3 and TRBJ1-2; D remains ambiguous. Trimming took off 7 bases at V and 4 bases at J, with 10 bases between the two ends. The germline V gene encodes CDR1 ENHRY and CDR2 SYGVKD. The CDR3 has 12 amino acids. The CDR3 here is CAINTGSYGYTF. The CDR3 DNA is TGTGCCATCAATACGGGGTCCTATGGCTACACCTTC.

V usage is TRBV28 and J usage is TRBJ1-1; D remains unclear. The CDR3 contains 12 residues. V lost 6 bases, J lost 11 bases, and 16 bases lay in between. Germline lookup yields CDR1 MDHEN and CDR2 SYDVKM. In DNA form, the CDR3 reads TGTGCCAGCAGACTTCCGGCAGGACGGGCTTTCTTT. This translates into CASRLPAGRAFF. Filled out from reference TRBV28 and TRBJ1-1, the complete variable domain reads DVKVTQSSRYLVKRTGEKVFLECVQDMDHENMFWYRQDPGLGLRLIYFSYDVKMKEKGDIPEGYSVSREKKERFSLILESASTNQTSMYLCASRLPAGRAFFGQGTRLTVV.

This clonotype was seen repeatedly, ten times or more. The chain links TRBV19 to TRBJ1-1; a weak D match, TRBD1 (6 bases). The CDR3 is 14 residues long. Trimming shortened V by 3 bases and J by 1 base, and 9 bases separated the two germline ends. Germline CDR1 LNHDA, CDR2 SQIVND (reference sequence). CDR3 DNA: TGTGCCAGTAGTATGTTGGACAGGAACACTGAAGCTTTCTTT. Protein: CASSMLDRNTEAFF.

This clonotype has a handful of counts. The CDR3 DNA follows: TGTGCCATCAGTGAGATGGGACTAGCGGGAGATGGGCAGTACTTC. This gives the protein CAISEMGLAGDGQYF. The chain carries TRBV10-3 and TRBJ2-7, with 14 bases aligning to TRBD2. The CDR3 spans 15 residues. Trimming removed 2 bases from V and 9 bases from J; junction bases left unmatched: 6. In germline, CDR1 is ENHRY, CDR2 SYGVKD.

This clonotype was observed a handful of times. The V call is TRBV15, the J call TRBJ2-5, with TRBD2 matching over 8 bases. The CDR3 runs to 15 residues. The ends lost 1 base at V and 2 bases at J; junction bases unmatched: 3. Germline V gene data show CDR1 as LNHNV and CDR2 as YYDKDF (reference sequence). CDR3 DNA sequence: TGTGCCACCAGCAGAGGGCTAGCGGGTCAAGAGACCCAGTACTTC. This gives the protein CATSRGLAGQETQYF.

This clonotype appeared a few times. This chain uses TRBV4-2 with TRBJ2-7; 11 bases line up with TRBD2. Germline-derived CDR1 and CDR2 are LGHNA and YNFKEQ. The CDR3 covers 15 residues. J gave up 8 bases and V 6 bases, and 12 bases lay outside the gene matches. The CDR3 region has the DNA TGTGCCAGCAGTCTCACCGGGACTAGCGGTACTAAGCAGTACTTC. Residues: CASSLTGTSGTKQYF.

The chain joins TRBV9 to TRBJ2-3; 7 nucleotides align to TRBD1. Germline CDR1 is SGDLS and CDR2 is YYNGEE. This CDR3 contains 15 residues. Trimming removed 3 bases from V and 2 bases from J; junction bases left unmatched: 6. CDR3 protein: CASSERTGTTDTQYF. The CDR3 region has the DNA TGTGCCAGCAGCGAAAGGACAGGAACCACAGATACGCAGTATTTT.

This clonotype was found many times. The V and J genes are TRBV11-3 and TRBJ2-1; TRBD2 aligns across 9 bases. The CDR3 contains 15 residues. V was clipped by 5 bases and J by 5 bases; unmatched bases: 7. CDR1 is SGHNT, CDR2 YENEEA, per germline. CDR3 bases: TGTGCCAGCAGCCAAACCGGGACTAGCAACAATGAGCAGTTCTTC. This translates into CASSQTGTSNNEQFF.

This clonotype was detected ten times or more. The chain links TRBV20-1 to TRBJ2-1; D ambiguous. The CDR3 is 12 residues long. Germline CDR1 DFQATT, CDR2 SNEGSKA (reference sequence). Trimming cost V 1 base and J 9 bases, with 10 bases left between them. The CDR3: CSARGAAFEQFF. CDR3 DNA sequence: TGCAGTGCTAGAGGGGCGGCGTTTGAGCAGTTCTTC.

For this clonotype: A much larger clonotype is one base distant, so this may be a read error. DNA of the CDR3: TGTGTCAGCAGCAACACACCCAATCGCGGAGAGACCCAGTACTTC. Its protein product is CVSSNTPNRGETQYF. The chain links TRBV5-6 to TRBJ2-5, with D hard to call. The germline V gene has CDR1 SGHDT and CDR2 YYEEEE. The CDR3 is 15 residues long.

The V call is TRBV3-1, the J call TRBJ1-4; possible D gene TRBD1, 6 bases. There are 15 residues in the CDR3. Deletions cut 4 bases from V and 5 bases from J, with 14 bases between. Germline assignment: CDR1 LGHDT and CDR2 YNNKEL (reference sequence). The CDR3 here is CASSLDRSANEKLFF. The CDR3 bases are TGTGCCAGCAGCCTTGACAGGTCGGCAAATGAAAAACTGTTTTTT.

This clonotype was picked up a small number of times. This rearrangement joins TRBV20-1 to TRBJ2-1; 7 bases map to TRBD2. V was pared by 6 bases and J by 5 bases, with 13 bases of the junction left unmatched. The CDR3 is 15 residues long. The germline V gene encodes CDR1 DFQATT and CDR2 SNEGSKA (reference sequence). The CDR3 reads CSANLGAGSHNEQFF. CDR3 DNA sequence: TGCAGTGCGAACCTCGGAGCGGGATCCCACAATGAGCAGTTCTTC.

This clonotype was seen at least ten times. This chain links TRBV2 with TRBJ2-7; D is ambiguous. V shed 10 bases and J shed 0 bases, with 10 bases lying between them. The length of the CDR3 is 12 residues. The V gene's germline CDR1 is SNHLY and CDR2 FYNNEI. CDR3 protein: CAITDLSYEQYF. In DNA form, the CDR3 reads TGTGCCATCACTGATCTCTCCTACGAGCAGTACTTC.

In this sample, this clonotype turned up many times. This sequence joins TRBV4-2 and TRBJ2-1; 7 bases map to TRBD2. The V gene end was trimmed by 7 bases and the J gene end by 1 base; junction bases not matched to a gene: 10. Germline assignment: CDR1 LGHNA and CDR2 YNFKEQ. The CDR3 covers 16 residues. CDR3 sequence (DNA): TGTGCCAGCACCGGAGATCTAGCGGCGTCCTACAATGAGCAGTTCTTC. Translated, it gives CASTGDLAASYNEQFF.

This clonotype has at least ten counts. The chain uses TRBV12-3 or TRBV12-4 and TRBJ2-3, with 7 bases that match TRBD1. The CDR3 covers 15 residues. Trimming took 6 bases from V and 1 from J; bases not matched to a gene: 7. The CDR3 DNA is TGTGCCAGCAGCTCCGCAGGGGGTCGCACAGATACGCAGTATTTT. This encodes CASSSAGGRTDTQYF.

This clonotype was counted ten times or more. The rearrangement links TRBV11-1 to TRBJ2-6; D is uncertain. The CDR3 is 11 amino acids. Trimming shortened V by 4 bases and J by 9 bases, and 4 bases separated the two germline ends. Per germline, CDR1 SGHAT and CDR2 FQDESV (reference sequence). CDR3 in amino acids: CASSSVNVLTF. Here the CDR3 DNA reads TGTGCCAGCAGCTCGGTCAACGTCCTGACTTTC.

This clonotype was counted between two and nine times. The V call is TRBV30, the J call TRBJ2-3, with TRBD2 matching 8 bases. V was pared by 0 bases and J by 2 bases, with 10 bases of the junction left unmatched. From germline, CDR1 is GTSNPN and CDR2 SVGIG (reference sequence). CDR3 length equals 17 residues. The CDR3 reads CAWSVLRTSGDTDTQYF. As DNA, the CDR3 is TGTGCCTGGAGTGTACTAAGAACTAGCGGAGACACAGATACGCAGTATTTT. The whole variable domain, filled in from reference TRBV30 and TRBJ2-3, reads SQTIHQWPATLVQPVGSPLSLECTVEGTSNPNLYWYRQAAGRGLQLLFYSVGIGQISSEVPQNLSASRPQDRQFILSSKKLLLSDSGFYLCAWSVLRTSGDTDTQYFGPGTRLTVL.

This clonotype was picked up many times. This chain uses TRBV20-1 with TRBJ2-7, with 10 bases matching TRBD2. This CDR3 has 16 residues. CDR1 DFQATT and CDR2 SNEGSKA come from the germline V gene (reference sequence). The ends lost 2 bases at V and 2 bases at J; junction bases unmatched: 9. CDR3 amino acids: CSARPPRTSGAYEQYF. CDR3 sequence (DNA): TGCAGTGCTAGACCCCCGCGGACTAGCGGAGCCTACGAGCAGTACTTC.

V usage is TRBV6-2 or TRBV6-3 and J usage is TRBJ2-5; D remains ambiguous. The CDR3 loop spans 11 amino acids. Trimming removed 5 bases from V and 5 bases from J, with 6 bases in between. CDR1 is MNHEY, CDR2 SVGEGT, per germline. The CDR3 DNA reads TGTGCCAGCAGTAACCGGGAGACCCAGTACTTC. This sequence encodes CASSNRETQYF.

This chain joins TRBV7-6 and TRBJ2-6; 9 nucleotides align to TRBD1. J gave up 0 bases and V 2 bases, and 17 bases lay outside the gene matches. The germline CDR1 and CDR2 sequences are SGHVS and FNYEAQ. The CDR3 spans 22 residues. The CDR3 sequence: CASSLLPPQDRGWDSGANVLTF. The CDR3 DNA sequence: TGTGCCAGCAGCTTACTCCCCCCTCAGGACAGGGGATGGGACTCTGGGGCCAACGTCCTGACTTTC.

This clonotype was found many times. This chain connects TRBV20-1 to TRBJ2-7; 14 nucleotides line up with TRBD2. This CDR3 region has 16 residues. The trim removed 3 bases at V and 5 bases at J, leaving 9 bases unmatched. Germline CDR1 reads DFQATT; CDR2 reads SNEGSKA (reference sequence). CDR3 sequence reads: CSASPGLAGGQDEQYF. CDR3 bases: TGCAGTGCTAGTCCTGGACTAGCGGGAGGACAGGACGAGCAGTACTTC.

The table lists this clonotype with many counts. CDR3 sequence (DNA): TGCGCCAGCAGGGATCAGGGGACTTTGATCTCACCCCTCCACTTT. This translates into CASRDQGTLISPLHF. The chain employs TRBV5-1 and TRBJ1-6, with D possibly being TRBD1 (6 bases). This CDR3 contains 15 residues. Deletions cut 5 bases from V and 10 bases from J, with 19 bases between. Germline loops: CDR1 SGHRS, CDR2 YFSETQ.

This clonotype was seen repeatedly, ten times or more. CDR3 DNA sequence: TGTGCCTGGACCCCGCAGCAGGGCCCCCAAGAGACCCAGTACTTC. Its protein product is CAWTPQQGPQETQYF. J is TRBJ2-5 and V is TRBV30, with TRBD1 as a possible D gene (5 bases). The germline CDR1 and CDR2 sequences are GTSNPN and SVGIG (reference sequence). V shed 4 bases and J shed 1 base, with 16 bases lying between them. CDR3 size: 15 residues.

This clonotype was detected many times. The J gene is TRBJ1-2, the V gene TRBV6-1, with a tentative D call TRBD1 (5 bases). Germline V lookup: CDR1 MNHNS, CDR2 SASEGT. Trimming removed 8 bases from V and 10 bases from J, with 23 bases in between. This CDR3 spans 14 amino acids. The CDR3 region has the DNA TGTGCCAGCCGGTGGGATAGACAGACGTCGGACTACACCTTC. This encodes CASRWDRQTSDYTF.

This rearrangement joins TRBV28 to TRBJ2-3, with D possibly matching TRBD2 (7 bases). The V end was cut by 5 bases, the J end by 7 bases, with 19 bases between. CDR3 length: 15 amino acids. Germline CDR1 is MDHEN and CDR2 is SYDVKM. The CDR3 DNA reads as TGTGCCAGCAGTCACCCCCCCGACGGGGGGCATACGCAGTATTTT. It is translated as CASSHPPDGGHTQYF.